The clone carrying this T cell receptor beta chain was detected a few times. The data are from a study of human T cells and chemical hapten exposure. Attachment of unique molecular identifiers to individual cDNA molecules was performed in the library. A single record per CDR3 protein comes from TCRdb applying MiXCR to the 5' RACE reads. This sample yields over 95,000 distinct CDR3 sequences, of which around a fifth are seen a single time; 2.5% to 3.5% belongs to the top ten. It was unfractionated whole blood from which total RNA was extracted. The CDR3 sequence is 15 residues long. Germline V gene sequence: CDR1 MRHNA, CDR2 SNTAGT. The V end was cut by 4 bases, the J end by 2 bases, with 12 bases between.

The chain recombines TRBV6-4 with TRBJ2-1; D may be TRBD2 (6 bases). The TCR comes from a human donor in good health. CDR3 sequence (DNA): TGTGCCAGCAGTGCCGGGACTGGACCCTACAATGAGCAGTTCTTC. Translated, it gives CASSAGTGPYNEQFF.